A single sample is the source of the 27 T cell receptor beta chains below, sequenced in a study of blood T cells in healthy people across ages. Primed by a sample-barcoded 5' primer and a J-beta primer mix, a second PCR proceeded for roughly 7 to 12 cycles. TCRdb fed the 5' RACE reads into MiXCR, producing one record per CDR3 protein. The sample holds 500,000 to 700,000 distinct CDR3 sequences, around 31% seen once. The sequencing input was blood. These receptor sequences come from a woman of 80 years or more in good health.

This clonotype was recorded only once. A read error is possible here, since a much larger clone lies one base away. This chain connects TRBV5-6 to TRBJ2-7, with D possibly matching TRBD2 (6 bases). V was trimmed by 0 bases and J by 2 bases, leaving 12 bases between them. CDR3 size: 15 residues. CDR1 and CDR2 from the germline V gene are SGHDT and YYEEEE. The CDR3 region is CASSLEAGTAYEQYF. In DNA, the CDR3 is TGTGCCAGCAGCTTGGAGGCGGGGACCGCCTACGAGCAGTACTTC.

This clonotype came up many times. The chain joins TRBV5-1 to TRBJ2-1, with 7 bases lining up with TRBD2. The CDR3 is 15 residues long. V shed 2 bases, J shed 5 bases, and the junction held 7 bases outside the gene matches. Germline-derived CDR1 and CDR2 are SGHRS and YFSETQ. The CDR3 reads CASSFAASGNNEQFF. The DNA for the CDR3 is TGCGCCAGCAGCTTCGCCGCTAGCGGAAACAATGAGCAGTTCTTC.

This clonotype was counted at least ten times. The rearrangement joins TRBV30 to TRBJ2-7; no clear D gene. Germline loops: CDR1 GTSNPN, CDR2 SVGIG (reference sequence). The CDR3 runs 10 residues. With 6 bases removed from V and 4 bases from J, the gap between germline ends came to 7 bases. The chain's CDR3 is CACAGYEQYF. In DNA, the CDR3 is TGTGCCTGTGCTGGGTACGAGCAGTACTTC.

This clonotype was seen repeatedly, ten times or more. With a much larger clone just one base away, this may be a read error. The rearrangement links TRBV5-1 to TRBJ2-5; 10 positions agree with TRBD2. V dropped 1 base and J dropped 11; count of bases not matched to a gene: 14. The CDR3 loop spans 16 amino acids. Per the germline V gene, CDR1 is SGHRS and CDR2 is YFSETQ. This CDR3 is CASSLTAGGEYNEQYF. As DNA, the CDR3 is TGCGCCAGCAGCTTGACAGCGGGGGGGGAATACAATGAGCAGTACTTC. Full variable domain (missing parts from reference TRBV5-1 and TRBJ2-5): KAGVTQTPRYLIKTRGQQVTLSCSPISGHRSVSWYQQTPGQGLQFLFEYFSETQRNKGNFPGRFSGRQFSNSRSEMNVSTLELGDSALYLCASSLTAGGEYNEQYFGPGTRLLVL.

This clonotype has ten or more counts. This chain joins TRBV9 and TRBJ1-2, with 7 bases identical to TRBD1. J gave up 8 bases and V 2 bases, and 18 bases lay outside the gene matches. The CDR3 covers 17 residues. Germline-derived CDR1 and CDR2 are SGDLS and YYNGEE. As DNA, the CDR3 is TGTGCCAGCAGCGTCCTGCCTGGAGAGACAGGGCTGGGCGGCTACACCTTC. This gives the protein CASSVLPGETGLGGYTF.

V usage is TRBV5-1 and J usage is TRBJ1-4, with 9 bases fitting TRBD1. J was trimmed by 8 bases and V by 4 bases; bases with no gene match: 6. Germline V gene lookup returns CDR1 SGHRS and CDR2 YFSETQ. The CDR3 sequence is 14 residues long. CDR3: CASSGTGNEEKLFF. The CDR3 DNA reads TGCGCCAGCAGCGGGACAGGGAATGAAGAAAAACTGTTTTTT. The whole variable domain, filled in from reference TRBV5-1 and TRBJ1-4, reads KAGVTQTPRYLIKTRGQQVTLSCSPISGHRSVSWYQQTPGQGLQFLFEYFSETQRNKGNFPGRFSGRQFSNSRSEMNVSTLELGDSALYLCASSGTGNEEKLFFGSGTQLSVL.

The gene calls are TRBV27 and TRBJ1-1; 9 nucleotides line up with TRBD1. The CDR3 runs 14 residues. J was trimmed by 4 bases and V by 6 bases; bases with no gene match: 6. Germline V gene sequence: CDR1 MNHEY, CDR2 SMNVEV (reference sequence). The CDR3 DNA follows: TGTGCCAGCAGCACCGACAGGGGGGTCACTGAAGCTTTCTTT. Protein sequence: CASSTDRGVTEAFF.

This clonotype was counted at least ten times. This chain uses TRBV7-9 with TRBJ2-5, with D tentatively TRBD1 or TRBD2 (5 bases each). V shed 5 bases and J shed 4 bases, with 11 bases lying between them. Germline CDR1 reads SEHNR; CDR2 reads FQNEAQ (reference sequence). The length of the CDR3 is 13 residues. CDR3 loop: CASSDGTIETQYF. As DNA, the CDR3 is TGTGCCAGCAGCGATGGGACCATAGAGACCCAGTACTTC. Supplemented by reference TRBV7-9 and TRBJ2-5, the full variable domain reads DTGVSQNPRHKITKRGQNVTFRCDPISEHNRLYWYRQTLGQGPEFLTYFQNEAQLEKSRLLSDRFSAERPKGSFSTLEIQRTEQGDSAMYLCASSDGTIETQYFGPGTRLLVL.

At least ten counts were recorded for this clonotype. The J gene is TRBJ1-2, the V gene TRBV5-4; D remains ambiguous. This CDR3 spans 15 amino acids. V was shortened by 3 bases and J by 0 bases, with 12 bases between the two germline ends. Germline V gene lookup returns CDR1 SGHNT and CDR2 YYREEE (reference sequence). The CDR3 is CASSSPTRPNYGYTF. CDR3 bases: TGTGCCAGCAGCTCGCCGACAAGGCCTAACTATGGCTACACCTTC.

J is TRBJ2-5 and V is TRBV20-1; possible D gene TRBD2, 5 bases. The CDR3 loop spans 11 amino acids. V lost 0 bases and J 11 bases, leaving 10 bases between the germline ends. Germline V gives CDR1 DFQATT, CDR2 SNEGSKA (reference sequence). The CDR3 nucleotides are TGCAGTGCTAGAGACGGGGATCGGCAGTACTTC. It codes for CSARDGDRQYF.

On this clonotype: A read error is possible here, since a much larger clone lies one base away. V gene TRBV20-1 combines with J gene TRBJ2-1; no definite D call. The J call may be faulty, since TRBJ2-7 better matches the DNA end. CDR1 and CDR2 (germline): DFQATT, SNEGSKA (reference sequence). The CDR3 loop spans 14 amino acids. This CDR3 reads CSAYRVQSYNEQYF. The CDR3 DNA follows: TGCAGTGCTTACCGGGTCCAGAGCTACAATGAGCAGTACTTC.

There are many counts of this clonotype. V usage is TRBV7-9 and J usage is TRBJ2-7; D not resolved. Germline loops: CDR1 SEHNR, CDR2 FQNEAQ (reference sequence). The CDR3 totals 16 residues. V dropped 5 bases and J dropped 3 bases, with 20 bases sitting between them. CDR3 in amino acids: CASSNPGRRTVYEQYF. CDR3 coding DNA: TGTGCCAGCAGCAACCCGGGCAGGAGAACCGTCTACGAGCAGTACTTC.

Turning to this clonotype: One junction end disagrees with the germline gene, perhaps due to a read error. The chain has TRBV5-5 and TRBJ2-1; the D call may be TRBD1 or TRBD2 (6 bases each). Germline V gene sequence: CDR1 SGHKS, CDR2 YYEKEE (reference sequence). CDR3 length equals 16 residues. The CDR3 coding sequence is TGTGCCAGCAGACCCTTAGGGGGGAGCTCCCACAATGAGCAGTTCTTC. It encodes CASRPLGGSSHNEQFF.

This clonotype was picked up many times. The chain couples TRBV7-2 to TRBJ2-5; no clear D gene. Germline V lookup: CDR1 SGHTA, CDR2 FQGNSA. Trimming removed 4 bases at V and 1 base at J, with 13 bases between. This CDR3 spans 15 amino acids. This chain's CDR3 is CASSSGRSFQETQYF. The CDR3 region has the DNA TGTGCCAGCAGCTCTGGACGGTCCTTCCAAGAGACCCAGTACTTC.

The chain combines TRBV29-1 with TRBJ1-2, with TRBD1 identical over 10 bases. Germline values: CDR1 SQVTM, CDR2 ANQGSEA. Trimming took 1 base from V and 8 from J; bases not matched to a gene: 1. This CDR3 spans 12 amino acids. The CDR3 reads CSVEGDRGGYTF. CDR3 in DNA: TGCAGCGTTGAAGGGGACAGGGGAGGCTACACCTTC.

This chain uses TRBV19 with TRBJ1-5; 7 positions match TRBD1. Trimming took 5 bases from V and 4 from J; bases not matched to a gene: 5. The germline CDR1 and CDR2 sequences are LNHDA and SQIVND (reference sequence). This CDR3 is built from 14 residues. The CDR3 protein is CASSSDRWNQPQHF. The CDR3 nucleotides read TGTGCCAGTAGTTCGGACAGGTGGAATCAGCCCCAGCATTTT.

This clonotype showed up just a few times. The gene calls are TRBV28 and TRBJ1-5; D is unclear. Germline loops: CDR1 MDHEN, CDR2 SYDVKM. There are 14 residues in the CDR3. V was shortened by 5 bases and J by 2 bases, with 10 bases between the two germline ends. The CDR3 sequence is CASSTGIRNQPQHF. In nucleotides, the CDR3 is TGTGCCAGCAGTACCGGGATCCGCAATCAGCCCCAGCATTTT. Together with reference TRBV28 and TRBJ1-5, the CDR3 gives the full variable domain: DVKVTQSSRYLVKRTGEKVFLECVQDMDHENMFWYRQDPGLGLRLIYFSYDVKMKEKGDIPEGYSVSREKKERFSLILESASTNQTSMYLCASSTGIRNQPQHFGDGTRLSIL.

The table lists this clonotype with many counts. The genes are TRBV2 and TRBJ1-5, with a possible D match to TRBD1 (6 bases). Germline V gene sequence: CDR1 SNHLY, CDR2 FYNNEI. V was cut by 8 bases and J by 2 bases, with 16 bases left in between. The CDR3 loop spans 15 amino acids. CDR3 bases: TGTGCCAGCCTACAAGGAGGACAGCGCAATCAGCCCCAGCATTTT. It yields the protein CASLQGGQRNQPQHF.

This clonotype was seen a few times. The chain uses TRBV11-2 and TRBJ2-5; 7 bases map to TRBD2. The CDR3 is 14 residues long. Trimming at V came to 6 bases and at J to 11 bases, leaving 15 bases not matched to a gene. CDR1 SGHAT and CDR2 FQNNGV come from the germline V gene. CDR3 amino acids: CASRSPGLGVEQYF. Here the CDR3 DNA reads TGTGCCAGCAGATCACCTGGACTAGGGGTTGAGCAGTACTTC.

This clonotype was counted at least ten times. The V and J genes are TRBV6-1 and TRBJ2-7, with D tentatively TRBD1 or TRBD2 (6 bases each). This CDR3 region has 15 residues. The germline V gene has CDR1 MNHNS and CDR2 SASEGT. Deletions cut 6 bases from V and 0 bases from J, with 15 bases between. The DNA of the CDR3 is TGTGCCAGCAGGAAGACGGGGGCCGGCTCCTACGAGCAGTACTTC. Residues: CASRKTGAGSYEQYF.

Many counts were recorded for this clonotype. This CDR3 reads CASTLRGDNEQFF. The DNA of the CDR3 is TGTGCCAGCACCCTAAGGGGGGACAATGAGCAGTTCTTC. The chain is built from TRBV12-3 or TRBV12-4 and TRBJ2-1, with D possibly being TRBD1 or TRBD2 (6 bases each). This CDR3 region has 13 residues. Deletions cut 7 bases from V and 5 bases from J, with 12 bases between.

This clonotype occurred many times. CDR3 nucleotides: TGCAGCGGGGGCCAGGACTATGGCTACACCTTC. This sequence encodes CSGGQDYGYTF. V is TRBV29-1 and J is TRBJ1-2; perhaps TRBD1 as D (5 bases). From germline, CDR1 is SQVTM and CDR2 ANQGSEA. There are 11 residues in the CDR3. V was cut by 7 bases and J by 3 bases, with 9 bases left in between.

Details on this clonotype: This CDR3 is missing its conserved last phenylalanine or tryptophan, likely due to a read error. Because the CDR3's place on the DNA is in doubt, the DNA is left out and the CDR3 is given as listed by TCRdb. This chain uses TRBV6-2 or TRBV6-3 with TRBJ2-5; TRBD2, the D gene given by the table, was not confirmed from the DNA. The germline gives CDR1 MNHEY, CDR2 SVGEGT. The CDR3 length is 15 residues, termini included. This CDR3 is CASSEAGRYGYTFGS.

The rearrangement links TRBV6-6 to TRBJ2-3; TRBD1 aligns across 10 bases. CDR3 length: 15 residues. Per the germline V gene, CDR1 is MNHNY and CDR2 is SVGAGI (reference sequence). V shed 6 bases and J 5 bases; nucleotides not matched to a gene: 8. In DNA, the CDR3 is TGTGCCAGCAGCTCCGGGACAGGGGCAGGAGATACGCAGTATTTT. This gives the protein CASSSGTGAGDTQYF.

On this clonotype: A read error may be the cause here, since a much bigger clone is one base away. This chain links TRBV15 with TRBJ2-7, with 7 bases identical to TRBD1. Germline V gives CDR1 LNHNV, CDR2 YYDKDF (reference sequence). This CDR3 spans 16 amino acids. After removal of 1 base from V and 9 bases from J, the junction contained 15 bases not matched to a gene. Written as DNA, the CDR3 is TGTGCCACCAGCAGAGCCTCTTTGGGGACAGTCGACGGGCAGTACTTC. It codes for CATSRASLGTVDGQYF.

This clonotype was seen many times. V usage is TRBV10-3 and J usage is TRBJ2-5; 7 bases match TRBD2. Trimming at V came to 3 bases and at J to 5 bases, leaving 3 bases not matched to a gene. In germline, CDR1 is ENHRY, CDR2 SYGVKD. There are 13 residues in the CDR3. CDR3 sequence (DNA): TGTGCCATCAGTGACTGGGGGGGGGAGACCCAGTACTTC. It codes for CAISDWGGETQYF.

This clonotype was seen many times. The chain joins TRBV28 to TRBJ2-1; 9 nucleotides align to TRBD1. V shed 7 bases and J 7 bases; nucleotides not matched to a gene: 14. The CDR3 sequence is 16 residues long. Germline CDR1 and CDR2: MDHEN and SYDVKM. CDR3 sequence reads: CASTTNGQGTRNEQFF. As DNA, the CDR3 is TGTGCCAGCACGACTAATGGACAGGGGACGAGGAATGAGCAGTTCTTC.